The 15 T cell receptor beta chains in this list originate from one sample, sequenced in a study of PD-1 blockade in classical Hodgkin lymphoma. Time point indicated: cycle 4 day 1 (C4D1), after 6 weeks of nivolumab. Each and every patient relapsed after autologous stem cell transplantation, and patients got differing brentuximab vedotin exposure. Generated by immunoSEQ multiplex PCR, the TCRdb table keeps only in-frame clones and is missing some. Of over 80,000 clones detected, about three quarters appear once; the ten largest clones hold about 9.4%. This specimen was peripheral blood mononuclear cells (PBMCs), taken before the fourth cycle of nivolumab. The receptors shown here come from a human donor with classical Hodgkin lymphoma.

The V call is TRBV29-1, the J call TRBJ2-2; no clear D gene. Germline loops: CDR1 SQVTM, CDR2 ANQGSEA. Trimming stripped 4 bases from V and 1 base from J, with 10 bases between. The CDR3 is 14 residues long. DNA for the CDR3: TGCAGCGTTGTTCGCCAGGTGAACACCGGGGAGCTGTTTTTT. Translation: CSVVRQVNTGELFF.

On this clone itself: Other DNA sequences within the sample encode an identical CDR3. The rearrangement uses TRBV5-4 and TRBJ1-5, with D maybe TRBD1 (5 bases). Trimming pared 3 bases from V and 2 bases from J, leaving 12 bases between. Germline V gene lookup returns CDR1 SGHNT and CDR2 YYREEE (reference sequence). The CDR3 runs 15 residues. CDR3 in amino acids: CASSSGGGGNQPQHF. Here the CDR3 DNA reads TGTGCCAGCAGCTCCGGTGGAGGGGGCAATCAGCCCCAGCATTTT.

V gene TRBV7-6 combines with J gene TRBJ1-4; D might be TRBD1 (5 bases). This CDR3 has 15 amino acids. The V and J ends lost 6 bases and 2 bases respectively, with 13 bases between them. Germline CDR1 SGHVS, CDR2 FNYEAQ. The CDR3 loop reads CASSPGSATNEKLFF. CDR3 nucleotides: TGTGCCAGCAGTCCAGGGAGTGCGACTAATGAAAAACTGTTTTTT. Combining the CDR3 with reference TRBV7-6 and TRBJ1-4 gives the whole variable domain GAGVSQSPRYKVTKRGQDVALRCDPISGHVSLYWYRQALGQGPEFLTYFNYEAQQDKSGLPNDRFSAERPEGSISTLTIQRTEQRDSAMYRCASSPGSATNEKLFFGSGTQLSVL.

CDR3 amino acids: CASRRTDQETQYF. CDR3 nucleotide sequence: TGTGCCAGCAGAAGGACAGACCAAGAGACCCAGTACTTC. The V and J genes are TRBV27 and TRBJ2-5; a possible D gene is TRBD1 (6 bases). This CDR3 region has 13 residues. The ends were cut back, 6 bases at V and 0 bases at J, with 8 bases in the middle. CDR1 is MNHEY and CDR2 is SMNVEV in the germline V gene (reference sequence).

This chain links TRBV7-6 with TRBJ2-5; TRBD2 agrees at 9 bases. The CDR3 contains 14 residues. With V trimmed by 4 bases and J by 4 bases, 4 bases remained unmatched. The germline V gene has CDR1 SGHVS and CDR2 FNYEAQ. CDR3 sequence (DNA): TGTGCCAGCAGCTCCAATAGCGGGAGAGAGACCCAGTACTTC. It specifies CASSSNSGRETQYF.

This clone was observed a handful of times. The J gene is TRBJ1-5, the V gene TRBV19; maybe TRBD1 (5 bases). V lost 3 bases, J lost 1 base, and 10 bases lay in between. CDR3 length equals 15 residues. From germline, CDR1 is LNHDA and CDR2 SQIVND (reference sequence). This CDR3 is CASSIGGWSNQPQHF. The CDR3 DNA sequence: TGTGCCAGTAGTATTGGGGGTTGGAGCAATCAGCCCCAGCATTTT.

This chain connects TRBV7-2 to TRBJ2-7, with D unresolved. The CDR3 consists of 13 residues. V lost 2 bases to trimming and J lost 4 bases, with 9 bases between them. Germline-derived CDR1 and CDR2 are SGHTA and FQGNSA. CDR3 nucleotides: TGTGCCAGCAGCTTAACGGCGGAATACGAGCAGTACTTC. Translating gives CASSLTAEYEQYF.

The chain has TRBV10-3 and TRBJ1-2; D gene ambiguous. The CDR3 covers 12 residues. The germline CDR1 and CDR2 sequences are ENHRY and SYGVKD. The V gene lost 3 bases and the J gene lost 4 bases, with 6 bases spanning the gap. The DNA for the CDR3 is TGTGCCATCAGTGAAGGGCCCTATGGCTACACCTTC. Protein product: CAISEGPYGYTF.

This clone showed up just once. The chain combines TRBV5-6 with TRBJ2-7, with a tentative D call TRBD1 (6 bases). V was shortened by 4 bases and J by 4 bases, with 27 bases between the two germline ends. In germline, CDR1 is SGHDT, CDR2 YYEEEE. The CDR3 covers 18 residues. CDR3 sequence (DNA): TGTGCCAGCAGCGCCACCTCCGGTAGGACAAGGCAGGGGTACGAGCAGTACTTC. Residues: CASSATSGRTRQGYEQYF.

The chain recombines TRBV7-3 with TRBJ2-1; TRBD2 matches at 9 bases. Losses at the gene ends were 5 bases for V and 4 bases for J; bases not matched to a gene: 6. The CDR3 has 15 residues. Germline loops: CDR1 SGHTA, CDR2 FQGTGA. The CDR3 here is CASSPTSGDYNEQFF. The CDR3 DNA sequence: TGTGCCAGCAGCCCGACTAGCGGAGATTACAATGAGCAGTTCTTC. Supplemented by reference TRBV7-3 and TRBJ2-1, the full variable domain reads GAGVSQTPSNKVTEKGKYVELRCDPISGHTALYWYRQSLGQGPEFLIYFQGTGAADDSGLPNDRFFAVRPEGSVSTLKIQRTERGDSAVYLCASSPTSGDYNEQFFGPGTRLTVL.

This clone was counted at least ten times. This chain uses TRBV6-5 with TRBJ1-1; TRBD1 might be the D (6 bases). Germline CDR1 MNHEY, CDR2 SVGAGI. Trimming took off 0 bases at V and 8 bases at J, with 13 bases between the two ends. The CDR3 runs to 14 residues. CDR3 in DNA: TGTGCCAGCAGTTACTCGGGCGCGAGGGGGGAAGCTTTCTTT. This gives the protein CASSYSGARGEAFF.

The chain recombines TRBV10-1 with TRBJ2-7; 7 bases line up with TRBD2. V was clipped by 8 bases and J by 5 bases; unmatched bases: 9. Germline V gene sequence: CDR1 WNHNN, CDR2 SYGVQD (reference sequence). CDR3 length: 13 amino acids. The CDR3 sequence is CASVGGETHEQYF. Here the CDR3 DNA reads TGCGCCAGCGTGGGGGGGGAAACCCACGAGCAGTACTTC.

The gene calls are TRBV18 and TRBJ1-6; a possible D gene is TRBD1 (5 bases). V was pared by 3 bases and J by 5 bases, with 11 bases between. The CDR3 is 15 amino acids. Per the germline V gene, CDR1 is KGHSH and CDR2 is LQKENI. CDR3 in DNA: TGTGCCAGCTCACCCGCCGGGGGTAATAATTCACCCCTCCACTTT. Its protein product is CASSPAGGNNSPLHF.

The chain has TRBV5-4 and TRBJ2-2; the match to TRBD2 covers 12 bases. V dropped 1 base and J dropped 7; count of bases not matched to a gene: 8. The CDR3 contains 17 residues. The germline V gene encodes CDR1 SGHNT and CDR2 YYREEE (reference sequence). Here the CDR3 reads CASSLIGLAGTSGELFF. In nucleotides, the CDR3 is TGTGCCAGCAGCTTGATTGGACTAGCGGGGACAAGCGGGGAGCTGTTTTTT.

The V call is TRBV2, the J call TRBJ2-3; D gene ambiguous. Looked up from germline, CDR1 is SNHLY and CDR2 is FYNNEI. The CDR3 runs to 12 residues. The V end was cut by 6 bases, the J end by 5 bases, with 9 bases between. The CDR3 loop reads CASRAEEDTQYF. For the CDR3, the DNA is TGTGCCAGCAGGGCTGAGGAAGATACGCAGTATTTT.